This T cell receptor beta chain was observed in a study of OX40 agonist ivuxolimab in advanced cancers. Overall study: At 0.01 to 10 mg/kg, ivuxolimab was administered intravenously to patients every 2 weeks.

Clones were sequenced by immunoSEQ multiplex PCR, and TCRdb holds only the in-frame ones, with some missing. In the table there are approximately 70,000 clones, 90% to 95% of which are singletons. The CDR3 runs 13 residues. V was shortened by 2 bases and J by 5 bases, with 8 bases between the two germline ends. Germline CDR1 MNHEY, CDR2 SVGAGI. At baseline, cycle 4 day 1, and cycle 7 day 1, blood was sampled. The clonotype was recovered from an adult with an advanced solid tumor such as melanoma, head and neck, liver or kidney cancer. The chain combines TRBV6-5 with TRBJ2-3, with D uncertain. This material consisted of CD4+ or CD8+ T cells sorted from blood, taken in a trial of the OX40 agonist ivuxolimab. CDR3 sequence: CASSYGARDTQYF. For the CDR3, the DNA is TGTGCCAGCAGTTACGGAGCGCGAGATACGCAGTATTTT.